Following are 21 T cell receptor beta chains from one sample sequenced in a study of T cells in Graves' hyperthyroidism and ophthalmopathy. Researchers took RNA transcripts and amplified the TCR beta CDR3 regions from them. Initially, a first-round RT-PCR of the TCR CDR3 employed the HTBI primer set. Each CDR3 protein gets one entry after TCRdb re-called the multiplex PCR reads with MiXCR. This sample has hundreds of thousands of distinct CDR3 sequences, with more than 14% found just once. Source material: blood. Receptor source: a woman between 45 and 65 years old with Graves' ophthalmopathy.

This clonotype was observed a handful of times. CDR3 amino acids: CASSGRLVTDTQYF. The CDR3 nucleotides are TGTGCCAGCAGTGGTAGACTTGTCACAGATACGCAGTATTTT. The rearrangement links TRBV2 to TRBJ2-3; D not certain. Trimming pared 4 bases from V and 2 bases from J, leaving 10 bases between. The CDR3 extends over 14 amino acids. Germline V CDR1 and CDR2: SNHLY, FYNNEI.

Ten or more counts support this clonotype. The rearrangement links TRBV28 to TRBJ2-7, with TRBD1 matching 7 bases. V lost 3 bases, J lost 1 base, and 6 bases stayed unmatched. The V gene's germline CDR1 is MDHEN and CDR2 SYDVKM. This CDR3 is built from 15 residues. CDR3 nucleotide sequence: TGTGCCAGCAGTTTGGGGACAGCACCTTCCTACGAGCAGTACTTC. Translated: CASSLGTAPSYEQYF. Based on the CDR3 plus reference TRBV28 and TRBJ2-7, the full variable domain is DVKVTQSSRYLVKRTGEKVFLECVQDMDHENMFWYRQDPGLGLRLIYFSYDVKMKEKGDIPEGYSVSREKKERFSLILESASTNQTSMYLCASSLGTAPSYEQYFGPGTRLTVT.

V is TRBV14 and J is TRBJ2-3; 7 bases match TRBD2. Germline CDR1 and CDR2: SGHDN and FVKESK. The CDR3 totals 20 residues. After removal of 0 bases from V and 1 base from J, the junction contained 16 bases not matched to a gene. CDR3 loop: CASSQDKYGGSSPRTDTQYF. As DNA, the CDR3 is TGTGCCAGCAGCCAAGATAAGTATGGCGGGAGTTCCCCCCGCACAGATACGCAGTATTTT.

The CDR3 loop is CASSSQTGQNTYEQYF. CDR3 DNA: TGTGCCAGCAGCTCCCAGACGGGACAGAATACCTACGAGCAGTACTTC. The J gene is TRBJ2-7, the V gene TRBV7-9; TRBD1 matches 7 bases. Germline CDR1 and CDR2: SEHNR and FQNEAQ (reference sequence). J was trimmed by 2 bases and V by 4 bases; bases with no gene match: 11. The CDR3 sequence is 16 residues long.

This clonotype was seen a few times. The V gene is TRBV5-5, the J gene TRBJ1-2, with 8 bases fitting TRBD1. V lost 4 bases and J lost 1; bases outside the gene matches: 6. This CDR3 is built from 15 residues. Germline CDR1 reads SGHKS; CDR2 reads YYEKEE (reference sequence). The CDR3 bases are TGTGCCAGCAGCGGACAGGGTAATATTAACTATGGCTACACCTTC. This codes for CASSGQGNINYGYTF.

This clonotype was seen many times. This sequence joins TRBV9 and TRBJ1-2; TRBD1 matches 10 bases. The length of the CDR3 is 14 residues. From germline, CDR1 is SGDLS and CDR2 YYNGEE. V lost 3 bases and J lost 4; bases outside the gene matches: 3. The CDR3 region has the DNA TGTGCCAGCAGCGGGGACAGGGGCGCCTATGGCTACACCTTC. Translation: CASSGDRGAYGYTF.

This clonotype was counted many times. The rearrangement links TRBV7-3 to TRBJ2-1, with D possibly TRBD2 on 5 matching bases. This CDR3 is 13 amino acids long. Trimming shortened V by 2 bases and J by 7 bases, and 9 bases separated the two germline ends. The V gene's germline CDR1 is SGHTA and CDR2 FQGTGA. CDR3 DNA: TGTGCCAGCAGCTTAGCCCGGACTAATGAGCAGTTCTTC. This codes for CASSLARTNEQFF.

A few counts support this clonotype. This rearrangement joins TRBV7-9 to TRBJ2-1; 7 bases are a match to TRBD2. This CDR3 region has 15 residues. V trimming: 1 base; J trimming: 8 bases; junction bases outside the gene matches: 8. CDR1 is SEHNR and CDR2 is FQNEAQ in the germline V gene (reference sequence). CDR3 in amino acids: CASSLEGLGVHEQFF. The CDR3 coding sequence is TGTGCCAGCAGCTTAGAAGGACTAGGAGTACATGAGCAGTTCTTC.

This clonotype has at least ten counts. This chain uses TRBV10-3 with TRBJ1-3, with D tentatively TRBD1 (5 bases). Germline CDR1 ENHRY, CDR2 SYGVKD. The V end lost 3 bases, the J end lost 1 base, and 7 bases lay between the germline ends. This CDR3 has 14 amino acids. CDR3 DNA: TGTGCCATCAGTGACAACAGGTCTGGAAACACCATATATTTT. Protein sequence: CAISDNRSGNTIYF.

A few counts support this clonotype. The V gene is TRBV6-1, the J gene TRBJ2-3; D is perhaps TRBD1 or TRBD2 (6 bases each). This CDR3 has 14 residues. CDR1 MNHNS and CDR2 SASEGT come from the germline V gene. V lost 6 bases and J 7 bases, leaving 17 bases between the germline ends. Here the CDR3 reads CASSRVGGVYTQYF. For the CDR3, the DNA is TGTGCCAGCAGCCGCGTCGGGGGCGTTTATACGCAGTATTTT.

This clonotype was detected only a few times. The chain uses TRBV29-1 and TRBJ2-1, with 7 bases identical to TRBD1. Germline V gene sequence: CDR1 SQVTM, CDR2 ANQGSEA. The CDR3 extends over 14 amino acids. V was pared by 6 bases and J by 1 base, with 6 bases of the junction left unmatched. The DNA of the CDR3 is TGCAGCGTGTATACAGGGGCGTCCTACAATGAGCAGTTCTTC. Translated, it gives CSVYTGASYNEQFF.

The sample holds many counts of this clonotype. This chain uses TRBV20-1 with TRBJ2-5, with D possibly TRBD2 on 5 matching bases. Germline V gene data show CDR1 as DFQATT and CDR2 as SNEGSKA (reference sequence). This CDR3 is built from 15 residues. V lost 4 bases and J 0 bases, leaving 15 bases between the germline ends. The CDR3, as DNA: TGCAGTGCTAAATGGGCTAGCTCGTACCAAGAGACCCAGTACTTC. This sequence encodes CSAKWASSYQETQYF.

In its sample, this clonotype was seen many times. The V gene is TRBV7-2, the J gene TRBJ2-7; the match to TRBD1 covers 11 bases. V lost 1 base, J lost 5 bases, and 7 bases stayed unmatched. The germline V gene encodes CDR1 SGHTA and CDR2 FQGNSA. The CDR3 totals 16 residues. The CDR3 spells CASSLGPDRGLNEQYF. Written as DNA, the CDR3 is TGTGCCAGCAGCTTAGGACCGGACAGGGGGCTGAACGAGCAGTACTTC.

This clonotype was counted only a few times. The chain links TRBV11-3 to TRBJ2-1; D is possibly TRBD2 (5 bases). The CDR3 contains 16 residues. Germline CDR1 reads SGHNT; CDR2 reads YENEEA. V lost 5 bases and J lost 2, with 16 bases in between. CDR3 bases: TGTGCCAGCAGCCCCGCGGAGCGGAACCCCTACAATGAGCAGTTCTTC. It codes for CASSPAERNPYNEQFF.

The sample holds many counts of this clonotype. This rearrangement joins TRBV12-3 or TRBV12-4 to TRBJ1-1, with D perhaps matching TRBD1 (6 bases). CDR3 length: 14 residues. Trimming cost V 7 bases and J 10 bases, with 22 bases left between them. The CDR3 loop is CASIRDTAPAGAFF. CDR3 DNA: TGTGCCAGCATTAGGGACACCGCCCCGGCAGGAGCTTTCTTT.

The table lists this clonotype with many counts. The J gene is TRBJ2-2, the V gene TRBV7-2; D possibly corresponds to TRBD1 (5 bases). The V end lost 6 bases, the J end lost 2 bases, and 10 bases lay between the germline ends. Looked up from germline, CDR1 is SGHTA and CDR2 is FQGNSA. This CDR3 is 14 amino acids long. The CDR3 DNA reads as TGTGCCAGCAGATTCGGACATAACACCGGGGAGCTGTTTTTT. It codes for CASRFGHNTGELFF.

This clonotype was seen many times. The chain uses TRBV6-2 or TRBV6-3 and TRBJ2-4; perhaps TRBD1 as D (6 bases). CDR1 and CDR2 (germline): MNHEY, SVGEGT. Between the trimmed V and J ends, which lost 5 bases and 0 bases, there was a span of 14 bases. The CDR3 length is 16 residues. The CDR3 DNA sequence: TGTGCCAGCAGTGCGGTAGACAGGTTAGCCAAAAACATTCAGTACTTC. Encoded protein: CASSAVDRLAKNIQYF.

In this sample, this clonotype turned up many times. The chain combines TRBV7-9 with TRBJ1-5, with TRBD1 as a possible D gene (5 bases). This CDR3 contains 18 residues. Trimming pared 5 bases from V and 3 bases from J, leaving 23 bases between. CDR1 is SEHNR and CDR2 is FQNEAQ in the germline V gene (reference sequence). This CDR3 is CASSHLAGTGVDNQPQHF. CDR3 nucleotide sequence: TGTGCCAGCAGCCATCTCGCGGGGACGGGGGTCGACAATCAGCCCCAGCATTTT. The full variable domain, completed using reference TRBV7-9 and TRBJ1-5, is DTGVSQNPRHKITKRGQNVTFRCDPISEHNRLYWYRQTLGQGPEFLTYFQNEAQLEKSRLLSDRFSAERPKGSFSTLEIQRTEQGDSAMYLCASSHLAGTGVDNQPQHFGDGTRLSIL.

This clonotype has just a few counts. The rearrangement links TRBV28 to TRBJ2-7, with 8 bases fitting TRBD1. Germline lookup yields CDR1 MDHEN and CDR2 SYDVKM. V was clipped by 7 bases and J by 3 bases; unmatched bases: 5. The CDR3 runs to 13 residues. This chain's CDR3 is CASKQGGLYEQYF. The CDR3 nucleotides are TGTGCCAGCAAACAGGGGGGCCTCTACGAGCAGTACTTC.

V is TRBV6-1 and J is TRBJ2-3; tentative D call: TRBD1 (6 bases). V was trimmed by 6 bases and J by 6 bases, leaving 25 bases between them. This CDR3 region has 17 residues. The germline V gene encodes CDR1 MNHNS and CDR2 SASEGT. The DNA of the CDR3 is TGTGCCAGCAGCTTTCTGGTGTCAGGGGCTGTCGGGGATACGCAGTATTTT. Amino acids: CASSFLVSGAVGDTQYF.

Many counts were recorded for this clonotype. This sequence joins TRBV7-2 and TRBJ2-3, with D unresolved. Trimming took off 1 base at V and 0 bases at J, with 11 bases between the two ends. Germline loops: CDR1 SGHTA, CDR2 FQGNSA. The CDR3 runs to 16 residues. The CDR3 nucleotides read TGTGCCAGCAGCTTAGGAACAATCTCTAGCACAGATACGCAGTATTTT. Encoded protein: CASSLGTISSTDTQYF.